This TCR beta chain was sequenced during a study of OX40 agonist ivuxolimab in advanced cancers. Whole-study context: Ivuxolimab, an agonist antibody against OX40 (CD134), was given to patients. Points from the study as a whole: With doses of 0.1-3.0 mg/kg, partial responders showed among the lowest clonal expansion. Within 6 weeks, CD4+ and CD8+ blood T cells expanded clonally at 0.1 to 3.0 mg/kg.

As for this clone: Its antigen is as yet unknown.

TCRdb's table, derived via immunoSEQ multiplex PCR, lists solely in-frame clones and lacks some. The table shows roughly 73,000 clones, with less than 90% occurring only once. Germline V gives CDR1 SGHAT, CDR2 FQNNGV. J lost 4 bases, V lost 1 base, and 10 bases had no gene match. This CDR3 comprises 17 residues. Source: CD4+ or CD8+ T cells sorted from blood, taken in a trial of the OX40 agonist ivuxolimab. This sequence was found in an adult with an advanced solid tumor such as melanoma, head and neck, liver or kidney cancer. V gene TRBV11-2 combines with J gene TRBJ2-3, with 8 bases aligning to TRBD1. The CDR3 nucleotides are TGTGCCAGCAGCTTAGGTTGGCCCGGACAGGGTTCAGATACGCAGTATTTT. Translation gives CASSLGWPGQGSDTQYF. The full variable domain, with the rest looked up from reference TRBV11-2 and TRBJ2-3, is EAGVAQSPRYKIIEKRQSVAFWCNPISGHATLYWYQQILGQGPKLLIQFQNNGVVDDSQLPKDRFSAERLKGVDSTLKIQPAKLEDSAVYLCASSLGWPGQGSDTQYFGPGTRLTVL.